This T cell receptor beta chain was found in a study of cytomegalovirus exposure and HLA in healthy donors. General observations from the study: Using a false discovery rate of 0.05, a later analysis showed that roughly 16,000 TCR beta sequences were associated with HLA alleles. Reports indicate that TCR beta sequences accurately predicted the HLA-A and HLA-B alleles of most subjects.

Comments on this clone: Its target is unknown.

Every donor was a healthy person donating bone marrow. J lost 6 bases, V lost 5 bases, and 8 bases had no gene match. Germline CDR1 and CDR2: SGHTA and FQGTGA. The CDR3 is made up of 15 amino acids. Use of 60 Vbeta and 13 Jbeta primers characterized the PCR. The authors' processing: Later analysis identified roughly 82 million unique TCR beta chains, some 10 million shared. Using immunoSEQ multiplex PCR, the repertoire was profiled, and TCRdb retains in-frame clones only, with some absent. V and J calls plus clone size are reproduced from that table; the DNA served to infer D and trimming. The profile shows 170,000 or so clones, around 83% of them singletons.

Sequenced input: PBMCs. The chain employs TRBV7-3 and TRBJ2-1; TRBD2 agrees at 9 bases. This TCR was recovered from a man between 50 and 59 years old in good health and CMV-seronegative. The CDR3 is CASSREGSGSNEQFF. The CDR3 DNA sequence: TGTGCCAGCAGCCGGGAGGGTAGCGGGAGCAATGAGCAGTTCTTC.